The rows below give T cell receptor beta chains drawn from one sample of a study of breast tumors, draining lymph nodes, adjacent tissues. From the multiplex PCR reads, TCRdb called clonotypes with MiXCR, one entry per CDR3 protein. The sample consists of about 180,000 distinct CDR3 sequences, roughly a third of them appearing once. Sequencing was carried out using axillary lymph node tissue. The receptors originated from a female donor with breast cancer. Some clones in this sample may be carry-over from other donors' samples. Each CDR3 is given with its conserved first and last residue. Fields, in order: J gene, V gene, clone size, D gene, CDR3 protein, CDR3 DNA. The D gene is left open where the match is weak. Some rows have no size entry. The others give once, few or many, or a class for an expanded clone.

TRBJ2-7	TRBV29-1	.	.	CRVEGGGNSYEQYF	TGCCGTGTTGAAGGAGGGGGCAACTCCTACGAGCAGTACTTC
TRBJ2-6	TRBV7-6	.	.	CASNAGTASSGASVLTF	TGTGCCAGCAACGCCGGGACGGCGAGCTCTGGGGCCAGCGTCCTGACTTTC
TRBJ1-1	TRBV4-1	.	.	CASSQVVGGQMNTEAFF	TGCGCCAGCAGCCAGGTGGTCGGGGGGCAGATGAACACTGAAGCTTTCTTT
TRBJ2-7	TRBV12-3/TRBV12-4	many	TRBD2	CASSFAAGGIYEQYF	TGTGCCAGCAGTTTCGCCGCGGGGGGGATCTACGAGCAGTACTTC
TRBJ2-6	TRBV5-6	many	.	CASSSTGAGGSGANVLTF	TGTGCCAGCAGCTCTACAGGGGCCGGAGGGTCTGGGGCCAACGTCCTGACTTTC
TRBJ2-2	TRBV12-3/TRBV12-4	.	TRBD2	CASRNAGLAGLLAGELFF	TGTGCCAGCAGAAACGCGGGACTAGCGGGATTGTTGGCCGGGGAGCTGTTTTTT
TRBJ1-2	TRBV28	many	.	CASSNRVFYGYTF	TGTGCCAGCAGTAACAGGGTATTCTATGGCTACACCTTC
TRBJ1-2	TRBV6-2/TRBV6-3	many	.	CASSTPQGYGYTF	TGTGCCAGCAGTACGCCTCAGGGCTATGGCTACACCTTC
TRBJ1-6	TRBV4-3	many	.	CASSQDSRVGTDNSPLHF	TGCGCCAGCAGCCAAGATAGCCGGGTAGGGACTGACAATTCACCCCTCCACTTT
TRBJ2-1	TRBV6-2/TRBV6-3	.	TRBD2	CASTQGGLARNNEQFF	TGTGCCAGCACCCAAGGGGGACTAGCGAGGAACAATGAGCAGTTCTTC
TRBJ2-6	TRBV5-6	many	TRBD2	CASSLAGGSGANVLTF	TGTGCCAGCAGCTTGGCGGGGGGATCTGGGGCCAACGTCCTGACTTTC
TRBJ2-2	TRBV6-6	many	.	CASSYSMGGNTGELFF	TGTGCCAGCAGTTACTCGATGGGGGGGAACACCGGGGAGCTGTTTTTT
TRBJ1-5	TRBV15	.	TRBD1	CAMDRVPQPQHF	TGTGCCATGGACAGGGTACCTCAGCCCCAGCATTTT
TRBJ2-5	TRBV6-4	.	.	CASREWGGGLQETQYF	TGTGCCAGCCGGGAATGGGGAGGCGGCCTTCAAGAGACCCAGTACTTC
TRBJ2-5	TRBV19	many	TRBD2	CASIGGRAWGTQYF	TGTGCCAGTATCGGCGGGAGGGCCTGGGGGACCCAGTACTTC
TRBJ1-4	TRBV5-1	.	.	CASSLGQINEKLFF	TGCGCCAGCAGCTTGGGACAGATAAATGAAAAACTGTTTTTT
TRBJ2-3	TRBV20-1	many	TRBD2	CSAPRGSSTDTQYF	TGCAGTGCGCCGCGGGGGTCTAGCACAGATACGCAGTATTTT
TRBJ1-5	TRBV14	many	.	CASSQGEGFSQPQHF	TGTGCCAGCAGCCAAGGAGAGGGGTTCAGCCAGCCCCAGCATTTT
TRBJ1-5	TRBV30	many	.	CAWRQGGQPQHF	TGTGCCTGGAGGCAGGGCGGGCAGCCCCAGCATTTT
TRBJ1-4	TRBV9	many	.	CASSVGLQPNEKLFF	TGTGCCAGCAGCGTAGGGTTACAGCCAAATGAAAAACTGTTTTTT
TRBJ1-3	TRBV6-1	.	.	CASVLRAGNTIYF	TGTGCCAGCGTACTGAGGGCTGGAAACACCATATATTTT
TRBJ1-2	TRBV5-1	many	.	CASRKAELNYGYTF	TGCGCCAGCAGGAAGGCGGAGTTGAACTATGGCTACACCTTC
TRBJ2-7	TRBV9	many	.	CASSVGDSYEQYF	TGTGCCAGCAGCGTCGGCGACTCCTACGAGCAGTACTTC
TRBJ2-2	TRBV10-1	many	.	CASRDRKSTGELFF	TGCGCCAGCAGGGACCGAAAGAGCACCGGGGAGCTGTTTTTT
TRBJ2-3	TRBV25-1	few	.	CASSEYEERGTDTRYF	TGTGCCAGCAGTGAATATGAGGAGCGGGGGACAGATACGCGGTATTTT
TRBJ2-1	TRBV5-4	once	TRBD2	CASSLGLAGGLDYEQFF	TGTGCCAGCAGCCTGGGACTAGCGGGAGGCCTAGACTATGAGCAGTTCTTC
TRBJ2-7	TRBV7-8	many	TRBD1	CASRRQGANLREQYF	TGTGCCAGCAGACGACAGGGGGCGAATCTCCGCGAGCAGTACTTC
TRBJ1-2	TRBV30	many	.	CAWSVPTVNGYTF	TGTGCCTGGAGTGTACCTACGGTCAATGGCTACACCTTC
TRBJ2-1	TRBV11-1	many	TRBD2	CASSPSGLANRNEQFF	TGTGCCAGCAGCCCATCGGGACTAGCGAATCGCAATGAGCAGTTCTTC
TRBJ2-5	TRBV5-4	.	.	CASSLGSAPQETQCF	TGTGCCAGCAGCTTAGGAAGCGCGCCGCAAGAGACCCAGTGCTTC
TRBJ2-3	TRBV14	many	.	CASSQEQGGIGTQYF	TGTGCCAGCAGCCAAGAGCAGGGTGGAATTGGTACGCAGTATTTT
TRBJ1-4	TRBV6-5	many	.	CASSYSGGTNEKLFF	TGTGCCAGCAGTTACTCGGGGGGGACTAATGAAAAACTGTTTTTT
TRBJ2-7	TRBV7-9	many	TRBD2	CASSLSGGLLYEQYF	TGTGCCAGCAGCCTTAGCGGGGGCCTTCTCTACGAGCAGTACTTC
TRBJ2-5	TRBV7-9	many	.	CASSPRGGEETQYF	TGTGCCAGCAGCCCCAGAGGGGGGGAAGAGACCCAGTACTTC
TRBJ2-1	TRBV28	.	TRBD2	CASSLSSSGAYNEQFF	TGTGCCAGCAGTTTAAGCTCTAGCGGGGCTTACAATGAGCAGTTCTTC
TRBJ2-5	TRBV12-3/TRBV12-4	once	.	CASRLSRTALGF	TGTGCCAGCAGATTATCTAGGACTGCCTTAGGCTTC
TRBJ2-7	TRBV6-6	few	.	CASSEAQRPGSYEQYF	TGTGCCAGCAGTGAAGCGCAGCGCCCGGGGTCCTACGAGCAGTACTTC
TRBJ2-3	TRBV15	.	TRBD1	CATSRDRGDTDTQYF	TGTGCCACCAGCAGGGACAGGGGAGACACAGATACGCAGTATTTT
TRBJ1-4	TRBV7-2	.	.	CASSLGGSATNEKLFF	TGTGCCAGCAGCTTAGGCGGAAGCGCAACTAATGAAAAACTGTTTTTT
TRBJ2-3	TRBV11-2	many	.	CASNLRSSTDTQYF	TGTGCCAGCAACTTAAGATCTAGCACAGATACGCAGTATTTT
TRBJ1-4	TRBV10-1	many	.	CASSPAPNEKLFF	TGCGCCAGCAGTCCGGCACCTAATGAAAAACTGTTTTTT
TRBJ1-4	TRBV7-2	many	.	CASSPDRRKLFF	TGTGCCAGCAGCCCGGACAGAAGAAAACTGTTTTTT
TRBJ1-3	TRBV5-5	many	TRBD1	CASSSDRERDTIYF	TGTGCCAGCAGCTCGGACAGGGAAAGGGACACCATATATTTT
TRBJ1-4	TRBV6-9	.	.	CASSYRIATNEKLFF	TGTGCCAGCAGTTATCGTATTGCGACGAATGAAAAACTGTTTTTT
TRBJ2-4	TRBV12-3/TRBV12-4	.	.	CASSYGEGAKNIQYF	TGTGCCAGCAGTTACGGTGAGGGAGCCAAAAACATTCAGTACTTC
TRBJ2-7	TRBV13	many	.	CASSQPGDGRYEQYF	TGTGCCAGCAGCCAGCCGGGGGACGGGAGATACGAGCAGTACTTC
TRBJ1-1	TRBV7-9	few	TRBD1	CASSLVSQGASAFF	TGTGCCAGCAGCTTAGTCTCCCAGGGGGCTTCGGCTTTCTTT
TRBJ1-2	TRBV10-3	many	.	CAIREGTFYGYTF	TGTGCCATCAGGGAGGGAACCTTCTATGGCTACACCTTC
TRBJ1-1	TRBV10-3	few	.	CAIGGPSEAFF	TGTGCCATTGGGGGTCCCAGTGAAGCTTTCTTT
TRBJ2-1	TRBV2	once	TRBD2	CTSSRGTSGYNERFF	TGTACCAGCAGTCGCGGGACTAGCGGATACAATGAGCGGTTCTTC
TRBJ2-7	TRBV10-3	many	.	CAISGGVGGGWYEQYF	TGTGCCATCAGTGGGGGAGTGGGGGGCGGTTGGTACGAGCAGTACTTC
TRBJ1-1	TRBV29-1	many	.	CSVVFINTEAFF	TGCAGCGTTGTGTTCATAAACACTGAAGCTTTCTTT
TRBJ1-5	TRBV19	many	TRBD1	CASSIAILGDRSNQPQHF	TGTGCCAGTAGTATCGCTATATTGGGGGACAGGAGCAATCAGCCCCAGCATTTT